A selection of T cell receptor beta chains follows, all from one sample in a study of CD8 T cells in Susac syndrome. From the immunoSEQ multiplex PCR reads, TCRdb called clonotypes with MiXCR, one entry per CDR3 protein. This table has more than 150,000 distinct CDR3 sequences, 95% appearing once. The specimen was CD4+ T cells from PBMCs. The receptors here all came from a human donor with Susac syndrome. The CDR3 runs from the conserved cysteine through the conserved F or W. Fields, in order: clone size, D gene, J gene, V gene, CDR3 DNA, CDR3 protein. The D gene is left open where the match is weak. The size field is filled for only some rows; it gives once, few, many or a size class.

>once|TRBD1|TRBJ1-1|TRBV29-1
TGCAGCGTTAGGACAGGTTGGACTGAAGCTTTCTTT
CSVRTGWTEAFF
>.|TRBD1|TRBJ2-3|TRBV7-6
TGTGCCAGCAGCGAGGACAGGGGCACAGATACGCAGTATTTT
CASSEDRGTDTQYF
>.|TRBD2|TRBJ2-1|TRBV24-1
TGTGCCACCAGTGATCCTAAGCGGGGGGGCTCCTACAATGAGCAGTTCTTC
CATSDPKRGGSYNEQFF
>.|TRBD1|TRBJ2-1|TRBV18
TGTGCCAGCTCATCACAGGGGGCCCTAACCTACAATGAGCAGTTCTTC
CASSSQGALTYNEQFF
>.|.|TRBJ2-5|TRBV29-1
TGCAGCGTTTCACTGGGTCCAGAGACCCAGTACTTC
CSVSLGPETQYF
>.|TRBD1|TRBJ2-7|TRBV29-1
TGCAGCGTTGAATTAACGGACAGGCCCAGGCACGAGCAGTACTTC
CSVELTDRPRHEQYF
>.|.|TRBJ2-7|TRBV9
TGTGCCAGCAGCCCAGACACCCACTCCTACGAGCAGTACTTC
CASSPDTHSYEQYF
>once|TRBD1|TRBJ1-2|TRBV27
TGTGCCAGCAGTAGGGGGACAGGACCAAGCGGCTACACCTTC
CASSRGTGPSGYTF
>.|.|TRBJ1-1|TRBV20-1
TGCAGTGCAAAGGGTGGGAACACTGAAGCTTTCTTT
CSAKGGNTEAFF
>.|TRBD2|TRBJ2-3|TRBV15
TGTGCCACCCGCCCGGGCGGGGGAGCCACAGATACGCAGTATTTT
CATRPGGGATDTQYF
>.|.|TRBJ1-1|TRBV6-5
TGTGCCAGCAGTTACGGAGCAGGCTCCACTGAAGCTTTCTTT
CASSYGAGSTEAFF
>.|.|TRBJ2-5|TRBV23-1
TGCGCCAGCAGTCAATGGGAGGAACGCATCTGGGCCCAGTACTTC
CASSQWEERIWAQYF
>few|.|TRBJ2-7|TRBV12-3/TRBV12-4
TGTGCCAGCAGTTTCGGAACCTACGAGCAGTACTTC
CASSFGTYEQYF
>once|.|TRBJ2-3|TRBV5-4
TGTGCCAGCAGCTTGGGAGGGGGGGCTGGCACAGATACGCAGTATTTT
CASSLGGGAGTDTQYF
>.|TRBD1|TRBJ2-3|TRBV29-1
TGCAGCGTTGTCAGGGGGCTAGATACGCAGTATTTT
CSVVRGLDTQYF